The clone carrying this TCR beta chain was observed a handful of times. The antigen remains undetermined. This sample is part of a study of T-cell memory formation after mild COVID-19. Study-wide results and limits: Whether day 37 second-wave clones are SARS-CoV-2-specific was not confirmed.

Constant-segment-primed 5'RACE gave TCR alpha and TCR beta cDNA libraries with sample barcodes and UMIs. TCRdb passed the 5' RACE reads through MiXCR, listing each CDR3 protein once. This sample has hundreds of thousands of distinct CDR3 sequences, with around a sixth found just once. The source of this sequence is an adult woman who had mild COVID-19 (a few samples of this study predate the infection). Cell type and time point are not known. The source material was PBMCs or a T cell subset sorted from them (not recorded which).

CDR3 residues: CSVVWGSYGYTF. CDR3 DNA sequence: TGCAGCGTTGTATGGGGATCCTATGGCTACACCTTC. The rearrangement links TRBV29-1 to TRBJ1-2; no definite D call. V lost 4 bases to trimming and J lost 4 bases, with 10 bases between them. This CDR3 has 12 residues. Germline V lookup: CDR1 SQVTM, CDR2 ANQGSEA.